This is a list of T cell receptor beta chains from one sample in a study of shared clonotypes between healthy human individuals. TCRdb keeps only in-frame clones here, not all; method: immunoSEQ multiplex PCR. The table records some 470,000 clones, about 79% of them present only once. Source material: PBMCs. These receptors were taken from a woman aged 40 to 55 in good health. Some clones in this sample may be carry-over from other donors' samples. CDR3s include the opening cysteine and the closing phenylalanine or tryptophan. The D gene is left open where the match is weak. A row's size may be missing; if present it is once, few, many or a size class.

D gene,clone size,J gene,V gene,CDR3 protein,CDR3 DNA
NA,NA,TRBJ1-1,TRBV18,CASSPPLGPRRAFF,TGTGCCAGCTCACCACCGCTCGGTCCACGGAGGGCTTTCTTT
NA,few,TRBJ1-2,TRBV4-3,CASSQEGSGYYGYTF,TGCGCCAGCAGCCAAGAGGGGTCAGGGTACTATGGCTACACCTTC
NA,NA,TRBJ2-7,TRBV27,CASSLAPSSYEQYF,TGTGCCAGCAGTTTAGCACCAAGCTCCTACGAGCAGTACTTC
TRBD2,NA,TRBJ2-1,TRBV6-1,CASSEAGGSYNEQFF,TGTGCCAGCAGTGAGGCGGGAGGCTCCTACAATGAGCAGTTCTTC
NA,few,TRBJ1-2,TRBV29-1,CSVELDYGYTF,TGCAGCGTTGAGCTTGACTATGGCTACACCTTC
TRBD2,NA,TRBJ2-5,TRBV30,CAWTDPKAGGWRETQYF,TGTGCCTGGACGGACCCGAAGGCGGGAGGGTGGAGGGAGACCCAGTACTTC
TRBD2,NA,TRBJ2-7,TRBV29-1,CSVTSGSSYEQYF,TGCAGCGTTACTAGCGGGAGCTCCTACGAGCAGTACTTC
TRBD1,NA,TRBJ1-2,TRBV7-9,CASSSYRQGMVGYTF,TGTGCCAGCAGCTCATATCGACAGGGGATGGTTGGCTACACCTTC
TRBD2,few,TRBJ2-1,TRBV29-1,CSVVFSGRANKQFF,TGCAGCGTTGTTTTTAGCGGGAGAGCTAACAAGCAGTTCTTC
NA,NA,TRBJ2-1,TRBV7-9,CASTRASSYNEQFF,TGTGCCAGCACCCGGGCCAGCTCCTACAATGAGCAGTTCTTC
NA,NA,TRBJ1-5,TRBV28,CASNGGNRNQPQHF,TGTGCCAGCAATGGGGGAAATCGCAATCAGCCCCAGCATTTT
NA,NA,TRBJ1-2,TRBV5-1,CASSFGTGGSYTF,TGCGCCAGCAGCTTCGGGACGGGGGGAAGCTACACCTTC
NA,once,TRBJ2-2,TRBV11-2,CASQWGGELFF,TGTGCCAGCCAATGGGGCGGGGAGCTGTTTTTT
TRBD2,NA,TRBJ2-3,TRBV30,CAWSVLSSGSTDTQYF,TGTGCCTGGAGTGTACTGTCTAGCGGTAGCACAGATACGCAGTATTTT
NA,NA,TRBJ1-2,TRBV10-3,CAMPLRGLGGYTF,TGTGCCATGCCCCTTAGGGGCCTTGGGGGCTACACCTTC
NA,NA,TRBJ1-1,TRBV18,CASSPTGGTEAFF,TGTGCCAGCTCACCAACGGGGGGCACTGAAGCTTTCTTT
NA,few,TRBJ1-4,TRBV2,CASSAGSATNEKLFF,TGTGCCAGCAGTGCCGGCTCAGCAACTAATGAAAAACTGTTTTTT
NA,NA,TRBJ1-2,TRBV28,CASSPSSWDRSCTF,TGTGCCAGCAGCCCCTCCTCGTGGGACCGCTCATGTACCTTC
NA,NA,TRBJ1-1,TRBV29-1,CSVGHLNTEAFF,TGCAGCGTTGGCCATTTGAACACTGAAGCTTTCTTT
TRBD2,NA,TRBJ2-7,TRBV6-5,CASEDIGGKTYEQYF,TGTGCCAGCGAAGATATCGGGGGGAAGACCTACGAGCAGTACTTC
TRBD2,NA,TRBJ2-1,TRBV5-6,CASSDRGTSALNEQFF,TGTGCCAGCAGCGACCGGGGGACTAGCGCTCTTAATGAGCAGTTCTTC
TRBD2,NA,TRBJ2-6,TRBV19,CASRALGLAGVSGANVLTF,TGTGCCAGTAGGGCCCTGGGACTAGCGGGAGTCTCTGGGGCCAACGTCCTGACTTTC
NA,NA,TRBJ2-7,TRBV5-1,CASSLERQEQYF,TGCGCCAGCAGCTTGGAGCGGCAAGAGCAGTACTTC
TRBD1,NA,TRBJ2-3,TRBV19,CASRTGTGGSDTQYF,TGTGCCAGTAGGACCGGGACAGGGGGCTCAGATACGCAGTATTTT
NA,NA,TRBJ1-3,TRBV6-1,CASSATAVSGNTIYF,TGTGCCAGCAGTGCAACGGCAGTCTCTGGAAACACCATATATTTT
TRBD2,NA,TRBJ2-5,TRBV15,CATSSSYTSGEETQYF,TGTGCCACCAGCAGCTCTTATACTAGCGGGGAAGAGACCCAGTACTTC
NA,NA,TRBJ2-2,TRBV10-1,CASSESRGGTGELFF,TGCGCCAGCAGTGAGTCGCGAGGTGGTACCGGGGAGCTGTTTTTT